This entry is about one TCR beta chain. Its antigen remains unknown. The PCR ran on 60 Vbeta and 13 Jbeta primers. Clones were sequenced by immunoSEQ multiplex PCR, and TCRdb holds only the in-frame ones, with some missing. The data show over 150,000 clones, just over 75% seen once. These data originate in a study of cytomegalovirus exposure and HLA in healthy donors. Per germline, CDR1 SGDLS and CDR2 YYNGEE. The ends were cut back, 2 bases at V and 10 bases at J, with 7 bases in the middle. This CDR3 spans 11 amino acids. Overall study findings and caveats: A missense DCLRE1C variant was associated with V- and J-gene trimming of TCR beta chains in a later analysis, and an independent cohort replicated the association. A later analysis reportedly found fewer N-insertions in an Asian-associated ancestry cluster than the roughly 670-donor mean.

The sequencing input was PBMCs. The source of this sequence is a young woman in good health and CMV-seropositive. The chain links TRBV9 to TRBJ2-1, with D unclear. DNA of the CDR3: TGTGCCAGCAGCGTTGAACGGGAGCAGTTCTTC. It encodes CASSVEREQFF.